This is a list of T cell receptor beta chains from one sample in a study of blood T cell repertoires in COVID-19. Repertoires were generated with immunoSEQ multiplex PCR, while TCRdb's copy carries only in-frame clones and drops some. The table lists 25,000 to 35,000 clones, 83% of them singletons. Sequenced material: peripheral blood. The receptors come from a man between 65 and 80 years old with active COVID-19. CDR3s include the opening cysteine and the closing phenylalanine or tryptophan. D genes are given only for firm matches. Size tells how often a clone was seen (once, few, many) or the class of an expanded clone, and some rows leave it out.

>TRBJ2-1|.|TRBV12-3/TRBV12-4|.
TGTGCCAGCAAGGAAGGGGGTGAGCAGTTCTTC
CASKEGGEQFF
>TRBJ1-3|.|TRBV6-5|.
TGTGCCAGCAGACTCCAGGGTTCCAGGAACACCATATATTTT
CASRLQGSRNTIYF
>TRBJ2-3|.|TRBV7-3|.
TGTGCCAGCAGCCCGTGGGGGGGCCCCACAGATACGCAGTATTTT
CASSPWGGPTDTQYF
>TRBJ2-7|TRBD2|TRBV30|.
TGTGCCTGGAGATGGAGCGGGAGGAACGAGCAGTACTTC
CAWRWSGRNEQYF
>TRBJ2-2|.|TRBV6-1|.
TGTGCCAGCAGTGAAGCCCTAGCGAGCACCGGGGAGCTGTTTTTT
CASSEALASTGELFF
>TRBJ2-3|.|TRBV5-1|.
TGCGCCAGCAGCCGGGGGACAGCAGATACGCAGTATTTT
CASSRGTADTQYF
>TRBJ2-7|TRBD1|TRBV5-1|.
TGCGCCAGCAGCCCTGACGGACAGGGTATCTACGAGCAGTACTTC
CASSPDGQGIYEQYF
>TRBJ1-5|.|TRBV10-3|.
TGTGCCATCAGTGGCAGGGGCGACCAGCCCCAGCATTTT
CAISGRGDQPQHF
>TRBJ2-5|.|TRBV29-1|once
TGCAGCGCTGGTTGGGGGCAGGGGGAGACCCAGTACTTC
CSAGWGQGETQYF
>TRBJ2-5|.|TRBV19|.
TGTGCCAGTAACCAGGCGGATAGCGGTAAAGAGACCCAGTACTTC
CASNQADSGKETQYF